A single T cell receptor (beta chain) is shown here with its context. What it binds is unknown. CDR1 is SEHNR and CDR2 is FQNEAQ in the germline V gene (reference sequence). This CDR3 is 13 amino acids long. Trimming took 7 bases from V and 7 from J, leaving 14 bases between them. The study ran its PCR with 60 Vbeta and 13 Jbeta primers. Using immunoSEQ multiplex PCR, the repertoire was profiled, and TCRdb retains in-frame clones only, with some absent. In the table there are tens of thousands of clones, 65% to 75% of which are singletons. This entry comes from a study of cytomegalovirus exposure and HLA in healthy donors. Study conclusions and caveats: In vitro checks showed that three CMV-associated chains really do target CMV antigens. Later analysis showed most CMV-associated TCR beta chains appearing HLA-restricted. Most subjects' HLA-A and HLA-B alleles were reportedly predicted from TCR beta sequences.

The specimen sequenced was PBMCs. The rearrangement uses TRBV7-9 and TRBJ1-5; unclear D gene. The clonotype was recovered from a man aged 30 to 45 in good health and CMV-seronegative. The CDR3 nucleotides are TGTGCCAGCACCACCGCAAACGCGCAGCCCCAGCATTTT. Translation: CASTTANAQPQHF.